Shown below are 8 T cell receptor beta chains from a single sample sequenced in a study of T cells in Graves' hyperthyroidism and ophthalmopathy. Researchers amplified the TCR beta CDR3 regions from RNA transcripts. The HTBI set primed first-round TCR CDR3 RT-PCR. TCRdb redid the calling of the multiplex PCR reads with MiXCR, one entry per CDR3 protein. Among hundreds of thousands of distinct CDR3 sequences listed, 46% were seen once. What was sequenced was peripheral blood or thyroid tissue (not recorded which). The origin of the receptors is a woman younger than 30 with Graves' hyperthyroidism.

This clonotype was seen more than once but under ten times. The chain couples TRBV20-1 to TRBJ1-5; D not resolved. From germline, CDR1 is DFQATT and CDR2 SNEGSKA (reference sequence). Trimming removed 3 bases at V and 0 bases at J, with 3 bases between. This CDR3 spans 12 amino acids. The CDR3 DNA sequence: TGCAGTGCTAGCATTAGCAATCAGCCCCAGCATTTT. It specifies CSASISNQPQHF.

The CDR3 sequence is CARAGGVQETQYF. The CDR3 region has the DNA TGTGCTAGAGCGGGAGGGGTCCAAGAGACCCAGTACTTC. The rearrangement links TRBV19 to TRBJ2-5; 10 bases map to TRBD2. The length of the CDR3 is 13 residues. CDR1 is LNHDA, CDR2 SQIVND, per germline (reference sequence).

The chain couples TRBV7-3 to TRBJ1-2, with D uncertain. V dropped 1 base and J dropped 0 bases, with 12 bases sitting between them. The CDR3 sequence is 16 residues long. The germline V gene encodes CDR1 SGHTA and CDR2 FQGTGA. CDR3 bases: TGTGCCAGCAGCTTAAAGTGGGCCGGTTCTAACTATGGCTACACCTTC. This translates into CASSLKWAGSNYGYTF.

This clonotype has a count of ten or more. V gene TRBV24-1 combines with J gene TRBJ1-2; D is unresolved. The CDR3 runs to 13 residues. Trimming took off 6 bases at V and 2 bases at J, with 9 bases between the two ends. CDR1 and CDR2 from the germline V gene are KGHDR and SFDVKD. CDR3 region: CATSRGGNYGYTF. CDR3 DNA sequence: TGTGCCACCAGTCGCGGCGGGAACTATGGCTACACCTTC.

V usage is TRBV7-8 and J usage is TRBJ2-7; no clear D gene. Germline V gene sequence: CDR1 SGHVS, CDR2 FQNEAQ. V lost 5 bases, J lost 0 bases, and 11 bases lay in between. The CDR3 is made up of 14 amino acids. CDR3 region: CASSRTRLSYEQYF. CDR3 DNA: TGTGCCAGCAGCCGGACGAGGCTCTCCTACGAGCAGTACTTC.

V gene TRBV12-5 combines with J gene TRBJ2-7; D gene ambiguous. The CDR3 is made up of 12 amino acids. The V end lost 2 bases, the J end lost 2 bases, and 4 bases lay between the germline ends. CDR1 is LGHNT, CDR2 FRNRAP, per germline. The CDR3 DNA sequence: TGTGCTAGTGGTTTGTGGCCCTACGAGCAGTACTTC. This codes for CASGLWPYEQYF.

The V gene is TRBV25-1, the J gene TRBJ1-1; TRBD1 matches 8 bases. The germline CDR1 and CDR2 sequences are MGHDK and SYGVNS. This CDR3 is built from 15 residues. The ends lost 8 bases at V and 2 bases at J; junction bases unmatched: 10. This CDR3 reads CASVGRGQDNTEAFF. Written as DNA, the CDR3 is TGTGCCAGCGTGGGACGGGGACAGGACAACACTGAAGCTTTCTTT. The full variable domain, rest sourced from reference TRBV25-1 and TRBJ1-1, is EADIYQTPRYLVIGTGKKITLECSQTMGHDKMYWYQQDPGMELHLIHYSYGVNSTEKGDLSSESTVSRIRTEHFPLTLESARPSHTSQYLCASVGRGQDNTEAFFGQGTRLTVV.

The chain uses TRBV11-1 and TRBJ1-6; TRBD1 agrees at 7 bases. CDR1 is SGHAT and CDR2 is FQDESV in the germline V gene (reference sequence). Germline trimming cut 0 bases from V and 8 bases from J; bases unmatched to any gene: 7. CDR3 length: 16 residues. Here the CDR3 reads CASSLATGRKDSPLHF. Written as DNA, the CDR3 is TGTGCCAGCAGCTTAGCGACAGGGAGAAAGGATTCACCCCTCCACTTT. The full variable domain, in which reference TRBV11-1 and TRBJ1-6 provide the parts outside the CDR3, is EAEVAQSPRYKITEKSQAVAFWCDPISGHATLYWYRQILGQGPELLVQFQDESVVDDSQLPKDRFSAERLKGVDSTLKIQPAELGDSAMYLCASSLATGRKDSPLHFGNGTRLTVT.